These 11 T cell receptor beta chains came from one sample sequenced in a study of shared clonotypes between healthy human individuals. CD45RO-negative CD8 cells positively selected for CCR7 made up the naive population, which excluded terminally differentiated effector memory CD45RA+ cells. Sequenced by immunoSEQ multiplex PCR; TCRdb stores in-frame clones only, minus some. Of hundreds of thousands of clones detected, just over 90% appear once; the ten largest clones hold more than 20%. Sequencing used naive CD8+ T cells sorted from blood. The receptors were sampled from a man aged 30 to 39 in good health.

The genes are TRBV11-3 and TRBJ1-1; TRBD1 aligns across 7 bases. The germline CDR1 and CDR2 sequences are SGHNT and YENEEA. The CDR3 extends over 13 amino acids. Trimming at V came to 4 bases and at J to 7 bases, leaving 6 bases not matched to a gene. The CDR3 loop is CASSSGTVNEAFF. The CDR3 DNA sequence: TGTGCCAGCAGCTCTGGGACAGTTAATGAAGCTTTCTTT.

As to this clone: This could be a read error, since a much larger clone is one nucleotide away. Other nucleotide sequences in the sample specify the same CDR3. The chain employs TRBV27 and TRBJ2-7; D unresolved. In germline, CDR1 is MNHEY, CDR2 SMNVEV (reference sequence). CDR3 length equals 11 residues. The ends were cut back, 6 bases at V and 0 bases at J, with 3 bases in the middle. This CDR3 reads CASRSSYEQYF. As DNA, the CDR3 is TGTGCCAGCAGATCCTCCTACGAGCAGTACTTC.

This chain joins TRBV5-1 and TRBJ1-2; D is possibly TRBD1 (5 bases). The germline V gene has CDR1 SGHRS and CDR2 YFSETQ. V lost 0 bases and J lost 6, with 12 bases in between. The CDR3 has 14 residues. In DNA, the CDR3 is TGCGCCAGCAGCTTGGACAACGAAGGGGATGGCTACACCTTC. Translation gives CASSLDNEGDGYTF.

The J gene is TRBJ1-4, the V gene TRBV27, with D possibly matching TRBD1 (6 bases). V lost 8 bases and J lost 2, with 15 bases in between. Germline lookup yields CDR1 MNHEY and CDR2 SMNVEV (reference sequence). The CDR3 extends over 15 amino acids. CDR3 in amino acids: CASAFLDSTNEKLFF. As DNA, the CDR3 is TGTGCCAGCGCGTTTCTGGACAGCACTAATGAAAAACTGTTTTTT.

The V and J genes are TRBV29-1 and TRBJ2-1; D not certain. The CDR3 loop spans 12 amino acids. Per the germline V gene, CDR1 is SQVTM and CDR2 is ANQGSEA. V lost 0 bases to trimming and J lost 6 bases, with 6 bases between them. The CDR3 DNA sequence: TGCAGCGTTGAAGAGGAGATCAATGAGCAGTTCTTC. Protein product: CSVEEEINEQFF.

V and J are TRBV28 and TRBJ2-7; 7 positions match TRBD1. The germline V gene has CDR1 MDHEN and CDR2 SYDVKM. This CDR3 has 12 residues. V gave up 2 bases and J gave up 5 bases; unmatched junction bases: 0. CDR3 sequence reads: CASSLGQDEQYF. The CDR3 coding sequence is TGTGCCAGCAGTTTAGGACAGGACGAGCAGTACTTC.

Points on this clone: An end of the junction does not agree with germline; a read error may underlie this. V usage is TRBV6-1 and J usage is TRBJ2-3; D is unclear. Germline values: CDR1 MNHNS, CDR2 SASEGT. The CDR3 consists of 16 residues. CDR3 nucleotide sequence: TGTGCCAGCAGTAAAGCAGAAACAGATCACCCCGATACGCAGTATTTT. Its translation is CASSKAETDHPDTQYF.

CDR3 bases: TGTGCCAGCAGTTTGGAACGGACTAGCGGGGTCTACAATGAGCAGTTCTTC. Translated: CASSLERTSGVYNEQFF. The chain combines TRBV28 with TRBJ2-1; 12 bases are shared with TRBD2. Trimming took 3 bases from V and 3 from J; bases not matched to a gene: 6. The CDR3 spans 17 residues. Germline V gene sequence: CDR1 MDHEN, CDR2 SYDVKM.

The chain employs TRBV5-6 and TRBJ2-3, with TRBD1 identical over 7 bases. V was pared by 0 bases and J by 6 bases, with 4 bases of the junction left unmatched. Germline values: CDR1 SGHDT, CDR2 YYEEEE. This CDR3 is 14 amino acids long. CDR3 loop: CASSLARGWDTQYF. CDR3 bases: TGTGCCAGCAGCTTGGCCAGGGGGTGGGATACGCAGTATTTT.

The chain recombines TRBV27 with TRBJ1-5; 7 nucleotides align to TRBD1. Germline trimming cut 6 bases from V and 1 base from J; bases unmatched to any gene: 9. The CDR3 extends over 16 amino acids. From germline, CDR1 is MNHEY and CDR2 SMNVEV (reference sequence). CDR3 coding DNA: TGTGCCAGCAGACCCGGCGGGACAGAAAGCAATCAGCCCCAGCATTTT. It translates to CASRPGGTESNQPQHF.

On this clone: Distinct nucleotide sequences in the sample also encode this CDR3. CDR3 residues: CASSLGSYNEQFF. CDR3 bases: TGTGCCAGCAGCCTAGGGTCCTACAATGAGCAGTTCTTC. The V and J genes are TRBV11-2 and TRBJ2-1; D is unresolved. The CDR3 runs to 13 residues. Trimming took 5 bases from V and 1 from J, leaving 6 bases between them. Germline loops: CDR1 SGHAT, CDR2 FQNNGV.